The 32 T cell receptor beta chains below were found in one sample sequenced in a study of T cell changes during pregnancy in multiple sclerosis. Sequencing used immunoSEQ multiplex PCR; TCRdb keeps in-frame clones, though not all of them. The sample records 93,000 or so clones, around 93% being singletons. Sequences were derived from peripheral blood, sampled before pregnancy. Receptors were obtained from a female donor with multiple sclerosis, enrolled in a pregnancy study.

J is TRBJ1-1 and V is TRBV28; no reliable D call. V was clipped by 7 bases and J by 0 bases, with 6 bases between them. The CDR3 runs to 12 residues. From germline, CDR1 is MDHEN and CDR2 SYDVKM. The CDR3 reads CASTPVNTEAFF. The CDR3 DNA reads TGTGCCAGCACCCCGGTGAACACTGAAGCTTTCTTT.

The chain combines TRBV11-3 with TRBJ2-1; 10 nucleotides match TRBD1. The germline V gene encodes CDR1 SGHNT and CDR2 YENEEA. The CDR3 is made up of 16 amino acids. J gave up 5 bases and V 5 bases, and 9 bases lay outside the gene matches. DNA of the CDR3: TGTGCCAGCAGCCACCGCGGGACAGGGGTAAACAATGAGCAGTTCTTC. Encoded protein: CASSHRGTGVNNEQFF.

The chain links TRBV5-1 to TRBJ2-3, with 9 bases lining up with TRBD1. This CDR3 is 15 amino acids long. Germline CDR1 and CDR2: SGHRS and YFSETQ. V was clipped by 5 bases and J by 2 bases; unmatched bases: 6. The DNA of the CDR3 is TGCGCCAGCAGAGAGGACAGGGGCTACACAGATACGCAGTATTTT. Its translation: CASREDRGYTDTQYF. The variable domain in full, completed from reference TRBV5-1 and TRBJ2-3, reads KAGVTQTPRYLIKTRGQQVTLSCSPISGHRSVSWYQQTPGQGLQFLFEYFSETQRNKGNFPGRFSGRQFSNSRSEMNVSTLELGDSALYLCASREDRGYTDTQYFGPGTRLTVL.

The V gene is TRBV7-9, the J gene TRBJ1-2; 10 positions match TRBD1. Germline loops: CDR1 SEHNR, CDR2 FQNEAQ (reference sequence). This CDR3 has 13 residues. V shed 3 bases and J 9 bases; nucleotides not matched to a gene: 4. The CDR3: CASSLGQGLSYTF. The CDR3 DNA reads TGTGCCAGCAGCTTGGGACAGGGGTTGAGCTACACCTTC. Looking up the rest from reference TRBV7-9 and TRBJ1-2 gives the full variable domain: DTGVSQNPRHKITKRGQNVTFRCDPISEHNRLYWYRQTLGQGPEFLTYFQNEAQLEKSRLLSDRFSAERPKGSFSTLEIQRTEQGDSAMYLCASSLGQGLSYTFGSGTRLTVV.

This clone was seen once. The V and J genes are TRBV4-3 and TRBJ1-5; no definite D call. The germline CDR1 and CDR2 sequences are LGHNA and YSLEER. V was cut by 0 bases and J by 5 bases, with 11 bases left in between. CDR3 length: 15 residues. CDR3 in DNA: TGCGCCAGCAGCCAAGACTCGGAGACTTATCAGCCCCAGCATTTT. Its translation: CASSQDSETYQPQHF.

J is TRBJ2-7 and V is TRBV10-1; 9 nucleotides line up with TRBD1. The CDR3 consists of 16 residues. In germline, CDR1 is WNHNN, CDR2 SYGVQD (reference sequence). V dropped 3 bases and J dropped 0; count of bases not matched to a gene: 6. The chain's CDR3 is CASSESGQGLSYEQYF. The CDR3 nucleotides are TGCGCCAGCAGTGAATCCGGACAGGGGCTCTCCTACGAGCAGTACTTC.

This clone was seen a single time. Within the sample, other DNA sequences also encode this same CDR3. The CDR3 is CASSLGRDEQYF. As DNA, the CDR3 is TGTGCCAGCAGCTTAGGCAGGGACGAGCAGTACTTC. The V and J genes are TRBV7-9 and TRBJ2-7; tentative D call: TRBD1 (5 bases). The germline V gene encodes CDR1 SEHNR and CDR2 FQNEAQ (reference sequence). The ends were cut back, 1 base at V and 5 bases at J, with 6 bases in the middle. The CDR3 has 12 amino acids.

V and J are TRBV27 and TRBJ2-7; D is unclear. The CDR3 runs 13 residues. Between the trimmed V and J ends, which lost 2 bases and 0 bases, there was a span of 5 bases. Germline loops: CDR1 MNHEY, CDR2 SMNVEV (reference sequence). CDR3 nucleotides: TGTGCCAGCAGTTTAGGCTTCTCCTACGAGCAGTACTTC. Encoded protein: CASSLGFSYEQYF.

This chain joins TRBV19 and TRBJ2-1; D ambiguous. This CDR3 has 13 residues. Between the trimmed V and J ends, which lost 1 base and 4 bases, there was a span of 5 bases. The V gene's germline CDR1 is LNHDA and CDR2 SQIVND (reference sequence). CDR3 coding DNA: TGTGCCAGTAGTATAGGACTTTACAATGAGCAGTTCTTC. Amino acids: CASSIGLYNEQFF.

This clone has just one count. This CDR3 is also generated by other DNA sequences in the sample. This sequence joins TRBV6-6 and TRBJ2-2; tentative D call: TRBD2 (7 bases). V gave up 2 bases and J gave up 5 bases, with 12 bases separating them. Germline V gene sequence: CDR1 MNHNY, CDR2 SVGAGI (reference sequence). The CDR3 is 15 residues long. CDR3 sequence reads: CASSYGEGGTGELFF. The CDR3 region has the DNA TGTGCCAGCAGTTACGGGGAGGGGGGGACCGGGGAGCTGTTTTTT.

The gene calls are TRBV7-9 and TRBJ1-4, with 10 bases lining up with TRBD1. CDR3 size: 17 residues. Looked up from germline, CDR1 is SEHNR and CDR2 is FQNEAQ (reference sequence). The V gene end was trimmed by 6 bases and the J gene end by 7 bases; junction bases not matched to a gene: 14. CDR3 nucleotide sequence: TGTGCCAGCAGTTTTTCGGGTACGGGACAGGGGAGTGAAAAACTGTTTTTT. It translates to CASSFSGTGQGSEKLFF.

The V gene is TRBV4-2, the J gene TRBJ2-7; 7 bases match TRBD1. The CDR3 totals 16 residues. Germline V CDR1 and CDR2: LGHNA, YNFKEQ. V shed 3 bases, J shed 3 bases, and the junction held 11 bases outside the gene matches. The CDR3 region is CASSHVGTVGIYEQYF. As DNA, the CDR3 is TGTGCCAGCAGCCACGTCGGGACAGTCGGCATCTACGAGCAGTACTTC.

The rearrangement links TRBV18 to TRBJ2-2, with D perhaps TRBD1 (6 bases). CDR3 size: 17 residues. V lost 0 bases and J lost 0, with 11 bases in between. Germline values: CDR1 KGHSH, CDR2 LQKENI. The CDR3 DNA sequence: TGTGCCAGCTCACCACCGTCCGGGACACCGAACACCGGGGAGCTGTTTTTT. Translation gives CASSPPSGTPNTGELFF.

V is TRBV7-2 and J is TRBJ1-5; 9 nucleotides align to TRBD1. After removal of 4 bases from V and 5 bases from J, the junction contained 6 bases not matched to a gene. The CDR3 length is 15 residues. In germline, CDR1 is SGHTA, CDR2 FQGNSA. The CDR3 sequence is CASSSGTGFYQPQHF. Written as DNA, the CDR3 is TGTGCCAGCAGCTCCGGGACAGGGTTTTATCAGCCCCAGCATTTT.

This chain connects TRBV18 to TRBJ1-2; 8 bases fit TRBD1. The CDR3 sequence is 14 residues long. Losses at the gene ends were 3 bases for V and 7 bases for J; bases not matched to a gene: 7. Germline assignment: CDR1 KGHSH and CDR2 LQKENI. CDR3 sequence reads: CASSPGQGLGGYTF. The DNA for the CDR3 is TGTGCCAGCTCACCTGGACAGGGTTTAGGTGGCTACACCTTC.

This clone was picked up one time. This chain links TRBV28 with TRBJ1-1; no clear D gene. The CDR3 runs 13 residues. V shed 3 bases and J shed 6 bases, with 11 bases lying between them. Germline CDR1 and CDR2: MDHEN and SYDVKM. CDR3 in amino acids: CASSLEAPPEAFF. The CDR3 nucleotides are TGTGCCAGCAGTTTGGAGGCCCCCCCTGAAGCTTTCTTT.

V is TRBV6-1 and J is TRBJ2-5; 9 bases agree with TRBD2. Germline CDR1 is MNHNS and CDR2 is SASEGT. The CDR3 is made up of 15 amino acids. With V trimmed by 2 bases and J by 9 bases, 10 bases remained unmatched. As DNA, the CDR3 is TGTGCCAGCAGTGAACAAAATAGCGGGAGACTCCCCCAGTACTTC. Protein: CASSEQNSGRLPQYF.

The V gene is TRBV19, the J gene TRBJ1-6, with D possibly TRBD1 on 5 matching bases. The CDR3 is made up of 17 amino acids. Trimming shortened V by 5 bases and J by 0 bases, and 14 bases separated the two germline ends. The germline CDR1 and CDR2 sequences are LNHDA and SQIVND (reference sequence). The CDR3 loop is CASSPPGGSSYNSPLHF. DNA of the CDR3: TGTGCCAGTAGTCCCCCTGGGGGGAGCTCCTATAATTCACCCCTCCACTTT. The complete variable domain, with remaining parts taken from reference TRBV19 and TRBJ1-6, reads DGGITQSPKYLFRKEGQNVTLSCEQNLNHDAMYWYRQDPGQGLRLIYYSQIVNDFQKGDIAEGYSVSREKKESFPLTVTSAQKNPTAFYLCASSPPGGSSYNSPLHFGNGTRLTVT.

Note on this clone: At one end, the junction sequence differs from germline, possibly due to a read error. The rearrangement links TRBV30 to TRBJ1-1; D uncertain. The germline V gene has CDR1 GTSNPN and CDR2 SVGIG (reference sequence). This CDR3 is built from 16 residues. CDR3 nucleotides: TGTGCCTGGAGTCTCCATAGTAACCAGCGGAGCCAGGTGCGTCACTTT. Its protein is CAWSLHSNQRSQVRHF. Using reference TRBV30 and TRBJ1-1 for the parts outside the CDR3, the full variable domain is SQTIHQWPATLVQPVGSPLSLECTVEGTSNPNLYWYRQAAGRGLQLLFYSVGIGQISSEVPQNLSASRPQDRQFILSSKKLLLSDSGFYLCAWSLHSNQRSQVRHFGQGTRLTVV.

The genes are TRBV4-2 and TRBJ2-1, with a tentative D call TRBD2 (5 bases). Looked up from germline, CDR1 is LGHNA and CDR2 is YNFKEQ. CDR3 length: 18 residues. V was shortened by 2 bases and J by 6 bases, with 23 bases between the two germline ends. The CDR3 loop is CASSQLSTALLRGNEQFF. In DNA form, the CDR3 reads TGTGCCAGCAGCCAACTTTCAACAGCCCTACTACGGGGCAATGAGCAGTTCTTC.

The chain uses TRBV20-1 and TRBJ1-1; D is unresolved. The germline gives CDR1 DFQATT, CDR2 SNEGSKA (reference sequence). Trimming took 1 base from V and 7 from J, leaving 7 bases between them. The CDR3 extends over 11 amino acids. The CDR3 sequence is CSARGTFEAFF. DNA of the CDR3: TGCAGTGCTAGAGGGACTTTTGAAGCTTTCTTT.

The chain links TRBV5-4 to TRBJ2-1; 10 bases map to TRBD2. Germline CDR1 SGHNT, CDR2 YYREEE (reference sequence). The length of the CDR3 is 16 residues. With V trimmed by 4 bases and J by 2 bases, 6 bases remained unmatched. The CDR3 nucleotides read TGTGCCAGCAGCCTAAGGAGCGGGAGGGCCTACAATGAGCAGTTCTTC. Amino acid sequence: CASSLRSGRAYNEQFF.

This chain uses TRBV9 with TRBJ2-7, with TRBD2 as a possible D gene (6 bases). The CDR3 has 14 residues. From germline, CDR1 is SGDLS and CDR2 YYNGEE. Between the trimmed V and J ends, which lost 4 bases and 3 bases, there was a span of 14 bases. The CDR3 region is CASSPNGGRYEQYF. CDR3 sequence (DNA): TGTGCCAGCAGCCCCAACGGGGGACGCTACGAGCAGTACTTC.

The chain combines TRBV2 with TRBJ1-5, with a weak D call TRBD1 (6 bases). The CDR3 runs to 18 residues. Trimming took off 1 base at V and 3 bases at J, with 19 bases between the two ends. Per germline, CDR1 SNHLY and CDR2 FYNNEI. The CDR3 DNA reads as TGTGCCAGCAGTGAAGAAGGGGGAGGGACGGCCCCCAATCAGCCCCAGCATTTT. This encodes CASSEEGGGTAPNQPQHF. The full variable domain, rest sourced from reference TRBV2 and TRBJ1-5, is EPEVTQTPSHQVTQMGQEVILRCVPISNHLYFYWYRQILGQKVEFLVSFYNNEISEKSEIFDDQFSVERPDGSNFTLKIRSTKLEDSAMYFCASSEEGGGTAPNQPQHFGDGTRLSIL.

The chain carries TRBV15 and TRBJ2-7; the D is unclear. CDR1 is LNHNV, CDR2 YYDKDF, per germline (reference sequence). V was clipped by 0 bases and J by 0 bases, with 9 bases between them. The CDR3 covers 15 residues. The CDR3 DNA reads as TGTGCCACCAGCAGAGATCGGGTCTCCTCCTACGAGCAGTACTTC. As protein: CATSRDRVSSYEQYF.

The chain is built from TRBV7-6 and TRBJ2-7, with TRBD1 matching over 11 bases. The germline V gene encodes CDR1 SGHVS and CDR2 FNYEAQ. Germline trimming cut 1 base from V and 2 bases from J; bases unmatched to any gene: 7. The length of the CDR3 is 17 residues. For the CDR3, the DNA is TGTGCCAGCAGCTTAGGGACAGGGGGCACTTTCCCCTACGAGCAGTACTTC. The encoded protein is CASSLGTGGTFPYEQYF.

This sequence joins TRBV2 and TRBJ2-2; TRBD2 agrees at 7 bases. This CDR3 has 13 amino acids. The germline V gene encodes CDR1 SNHLY and CDR2 FYNNEI. The ends lost 7 bases at V and 6 bases at J; junction bases unmatched: 5. The DNA for the CDR3 is TGTGCCAGCACCGCGGGGGTGGCCGGGGAGCTGTTTTTT. Translating it yields CASTAGVAGELFF.

The chain carries TRBV9 and TRBJ2-7; weak D call: TRBD1 (6 bases). This CDR3 contains 13 residues. The germline V gene encodes CDR1 SGDLS and CDR2 YYNGEE. The V gene lost 10 bases and the J gene lost 2 bases, with 16 bases spanning the gap. The CDR3 nucleotides read TGTGCCCACCAGAGACGGGACACCTACGAGCAGTACTTC. This codes for CAHQRRDTYEQYF.

This chain connects TRBV29-1 to TRBJ2-1; D ambiguous. Between the trimmed V and J ends, which lost 4 bases and 1 base, there was a span of 17 bases. This CDR3 comprises 16 residues. Germline V gene sequence: CDR1 SQVTM, CDR2 ANQGSEA. The CDR3 DNA reads TGCAGCGTTGTGGGTCTCGGCAAGACTTCCTACAATGAGCAGTTCTTC. Amino acid sequence: CSVVGLGKTSYNEQFF.

The chain carries TRBV27 and TRBJ2-3; a possible D gene is TRBD2 (5 bases). CDR3 size: 16 residues. The germline CDR1 and CDR2 sequences are MNHEY and SMNVEV (reference sequence). The V gene lost 3 bases and the J gene lost 1 base, with 14 bases spanning the gap. CDR3 sequence (DNA): TGTGCCAGCAGTTTGTCGTCAGCGGTTCGCACAGATACGCAGTATTTT. It yields the protein CASSLSSAVRTDTQYF.

The rearrangement links TRBV4-1 to TRBJ1-2; 7 positions agree with TRBD1. J lost 0 bases, V lost 0 bases, and 4 bases had no gene match. The germline gives CDR1 MGHRA, CDR2 YSYEKL. The CDR3 is 16 amino acids. The CDR3 DNA reads as TGCGCCAGCAGCCAAGAGGGGACAGACTCTAACTATGGCTACACCTTC. It translates to CASSQEGTDSNYGYTF.

The V call is TRBV4-1, the J call TRBJ1-5; D is perhaps TRBD1 (6 bases). V lost 3 bases and J lost 4, with 10 bases in between. The CDR3 is made up of 14 amino acids. Per the germline V gene, CDR1 is MGHRA and CDR2 is YSYEKL. CDR3 nucleotides: TGCGCCAGCAGCCATGGACAGTCGAATCAGCCCCAGCATTTT. Protein: CASSHGQSNQPQHF.